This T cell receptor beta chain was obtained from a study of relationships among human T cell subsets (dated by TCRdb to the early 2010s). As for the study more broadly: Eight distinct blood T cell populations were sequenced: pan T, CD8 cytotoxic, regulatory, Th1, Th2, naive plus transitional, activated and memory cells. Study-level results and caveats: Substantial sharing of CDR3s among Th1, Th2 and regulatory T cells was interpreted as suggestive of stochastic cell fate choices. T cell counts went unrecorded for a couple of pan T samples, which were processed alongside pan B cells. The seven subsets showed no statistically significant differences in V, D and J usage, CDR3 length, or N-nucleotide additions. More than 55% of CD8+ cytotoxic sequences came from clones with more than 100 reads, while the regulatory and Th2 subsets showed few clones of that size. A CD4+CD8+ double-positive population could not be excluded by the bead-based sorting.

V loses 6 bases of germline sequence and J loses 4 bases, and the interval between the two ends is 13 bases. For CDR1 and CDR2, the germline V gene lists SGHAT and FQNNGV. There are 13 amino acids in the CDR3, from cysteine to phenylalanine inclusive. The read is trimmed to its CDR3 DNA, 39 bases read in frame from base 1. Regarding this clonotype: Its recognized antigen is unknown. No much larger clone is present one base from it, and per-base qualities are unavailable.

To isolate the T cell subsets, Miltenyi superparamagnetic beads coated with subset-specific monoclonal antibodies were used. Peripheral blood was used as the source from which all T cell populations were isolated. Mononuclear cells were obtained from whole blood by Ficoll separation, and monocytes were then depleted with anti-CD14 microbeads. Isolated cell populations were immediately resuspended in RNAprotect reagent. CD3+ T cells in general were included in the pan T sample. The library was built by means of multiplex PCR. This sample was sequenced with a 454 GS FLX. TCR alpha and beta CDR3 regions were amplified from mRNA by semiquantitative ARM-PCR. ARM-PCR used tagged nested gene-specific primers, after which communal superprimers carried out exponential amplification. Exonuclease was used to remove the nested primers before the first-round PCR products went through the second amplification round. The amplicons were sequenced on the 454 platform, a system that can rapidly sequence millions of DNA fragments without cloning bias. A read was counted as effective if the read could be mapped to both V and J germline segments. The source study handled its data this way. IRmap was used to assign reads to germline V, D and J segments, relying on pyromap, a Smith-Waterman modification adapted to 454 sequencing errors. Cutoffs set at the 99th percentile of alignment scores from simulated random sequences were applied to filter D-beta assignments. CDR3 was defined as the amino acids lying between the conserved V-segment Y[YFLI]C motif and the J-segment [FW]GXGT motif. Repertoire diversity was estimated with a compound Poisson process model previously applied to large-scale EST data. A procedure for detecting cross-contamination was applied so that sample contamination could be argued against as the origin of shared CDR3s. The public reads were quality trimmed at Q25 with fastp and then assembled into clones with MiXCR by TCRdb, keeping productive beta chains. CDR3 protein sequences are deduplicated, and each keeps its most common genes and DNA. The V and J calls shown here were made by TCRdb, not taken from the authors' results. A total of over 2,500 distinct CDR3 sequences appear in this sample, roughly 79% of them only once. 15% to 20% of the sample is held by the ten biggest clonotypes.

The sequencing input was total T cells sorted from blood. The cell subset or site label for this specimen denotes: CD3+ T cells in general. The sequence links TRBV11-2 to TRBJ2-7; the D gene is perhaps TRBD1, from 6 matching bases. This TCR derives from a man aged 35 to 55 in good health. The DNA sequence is TGTGCCAGCAGACCGGGACACGCATACGAGCAGTACTTC. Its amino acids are CASRPGHAYEQYF.